This T cell receptor beta chain was obtained from a study of tumor and adjacent non-tumor tissue in lung cancer. TCRbeta libraries were built with three rounds of nested PCR, modified from ARM-PCR. A single record per CDR3 protein comes from TCRdb applying MiXCR to the multiplex PCR reads. The data contain approximately 80,000 distinct CDR3 sequences, 70% to 90% of them singletons. Germline loops: CDR1 SGHNT, CDR2 YYREEE (reference sequence). The CDR3 sequence is 15 residues long. No cell sorting was done before RNA was extracted from the tissue. This non-tumor lung sample came from over 3 cm beyond the tumor edge. Study conclusions and caveats: Significantly higher TCR diversity was found in tumor than normal lung.

Comments on this clonotype: Its target is not known. The junction shows a germline mismatch at one end, possibly a read error.

The chain links TRBV5-4 to TRBJ1-1; D possibly corresponds to TRBD1 (6 bases). Specimen: distant non-tumor lung tissue. The receptor was isolated from a man between 60 and 70 years old with non-small cell lung cancer. This chain's CDR3 is CASRPPGAAGTEALF. The CDR3 bases are TGTGCCAGCAGACCGCCGGGGGCGGCGGGGACTGAGGCTTTATTT. Full variable domain (missing parts from reference TRBV5-4 and TRBJ1-1): ETGVTQSPTHLIKTRGQQVTLRCSSQSGHNTVSWYQQALGQGPQFIFQYYREEENGRGNFPPRFSGLQFPNYSSELNVNALELDDSALYLCASRPPGAAGTEALFGQGTRLTVV.